What follows are 23 T cell receptor beta chains derived from one specimen sequenced in a study of T cells in Graves' hyperthyroidism and ophthalmopathy. Amplification of TCR beta CDR3 regions used RNA as the template. First-round RT-PCR with HTBI primers amplified the TCR CDR3 region. TCRdb re-derived calls from the multiplex PCR reads in MiXCR, one entry per CDR3 protein. The repertoire holds around 430,000 distinct CDR3 sequences, with about 15% as singletons. Material for sequencing was blood. The receptor source for this set is a woman younger than 45 with Graves' hyperthyroidism.

This clonotype was recorded at least ten times. CDR3 nucleotides: TGTGCCAGCTCACCATCTGACAGGGCAACCCAGCCCCAGCATTTT. This gives the protein CASSPSDRATQPQHF. This rearrangement joins TRBV18 to TRBJ1-5; 7 bases fit TRBD1. J gave up 7 bases and V 2 bases, and 8 bases lay outside the gene matches. The CDR3 extends over 15 amino acids. CDR1 is KGHSH and CDR2 is LQKENI in the germline V gene.

This clonotype was picked up many times. The rearrangement links TRBV12-3 or TRBV12-4 to TRBJ2-7, with a possible D match to TRBD1 (5 bases). Trimming removed 0 bases at V and 5 bases at J, with 11 bases between. The CDR3 is 14 residues long. This CDR3 is CASSLAPGLHEQYF. The CDR3 DNA reads TGTGCCAGCAGTTTAGCACCAGGGCTCCACGAGCAGTACTTC.

The chain combines TRBV12-3 or TRBV12-4 with TRBJ2-7; D remains ambiguous. V was cut by 0 bases and J by 7 bases, with 13 bases left in between. This CDR3 is built from 14 residues. The CDR3 nucleotides read TGTGCCAGCAGTTTAGCGCTAAGTGGGGATGAGCAGTACTTC. This encodes CASSLALSGDEQYF.

The J gene is TRBJ2-3, the V gene TRBV29-1; 14 nucleotides match TRBD2. The CDR3 extends over 16 amino acids. Germline CDR1 reads SQVTM; CDR2 reads ANQGSEA. Germline trimming cut 5 bases from V and 4 bases from J; bases unmatched to any gene: 8. In DNA, the CDR3 is TGCAGCGTTCGGGGTGGGACTAGCGGGAGCCCAGATACGCAGTATTTT. Its protein is CSVRGGTSGSPDTQYF.

This clonotype was recorded a few times. This sequence joins TRBV11-2 and TRBJ2-5; the match to TRBD2 covers 9 bases. V gave up 2 bases and J gave up 4 bases; unmatched junction bases: 5. Germline lookup yields CDR1 SGHAT and CDR2 FQNNGV. This CDR3 is built from 15 residues. Written as DNA, the CDR3 is TGTGCCAGCAGCTTAACTCGCGGGGGGGGAGAGACCCAGTACTTC. Its protein is CASSLTRGGGETQYF.

This chain uses TRBV5-1 with TRBJ1-2; the D is unclear. V was trimmed by 0 bases and J by 3 bases, leaving 9 bases between them. Germline V gene sequence: CDR1 SGHRS, CDR2 YFSETQ. CDR3 length equals 14 residues. CDR3: CASSLVNFDYGYTF. CDR3 bases: TGCGCCAGCAGCTTGGTGAACTTTGACTATGGCTACACCTTC.

This clonotype has a count of ten or more. The chain recombines TRBV5-1 with TRBJ2-7, with 7 positions matching TRBD2. The junction had 5 bases not matched to a gene; V was cut back by 3 bases and J by 2 bases. Germline V gene sequence: CDR1 SGHRS, CDR2 YFSETQ. CDR3 length equals 14 residues. The CDR3 bases are TGCGCCAGCAGCTGGAGGCTAGCGGCCTACGAGCAGTACTTC. Residues: CASSWRLAAYEQYF.

This clonotype has at least ten counts. The chain combines TRBV11-2 with TRBJ1-1, with TRBD1 as a possible D gene (5 bases). The CDR3 extends over 15 amino acids. Per germline, CDR1 SGHAT and CDR2 FQNNGV. Trimming took off 1 base at V and 1 base at J, with 10 bases between the two ends. The CDR3 region is CASSLGPGGNTEAFF. The CDR3 coding sequence is TGTGCCAGCAGCTTAGGACCGGGGGGGAACACTGAAGCTTTCTTT.

This chain connects TRBV20-1 to TRBJ1-5; no reliable D call. The V gene's germline CDR1 is DFQATT and CDR2 SNEGSKA (reference sequence). V dropped 6 bases and J dropped 1 base, with 10 bases sitting between them. There are 13 residues in the CDR3. CDR3 nucleotides: TGCAGTGCCCAAGACATCAGCAATCAGCCCCAGCATTTT. Translation: CSAQDISNQPQHF.

This chain uses TRBV3-1 with TRBJ1-4; D unresolved. Germline CDR1 reads LGHDT; CDR2 reads YNNKEL (reference sequence). Deletions cut 0 bases from V and 10 bases from J, with 6 bases between. The CDR3 extends over 12 amino acids. This CDR3 reads CASSQDERKLFF. CDR3 sequence (DNA): TGTGCCAGCAGCCAAGACGAGAGAAAACTGTTTTTT.

This clonotype was observed at least ten times. CDR3 DNA: TGCAGTGCACCTCCCGAGGGGGCGACCCTCCACTTT. Protein: CSAPPEGATLHF. The chain joins TRBV20-1 to TRBJ1-6; TRBD1 aligns across 7 bases. Trimming cost V 6 bases and J 14 bases; bases outside gene matches: 10. The CDR3 has 12 residues. Germline loops: CDR1 DFQATT, CDR2 SNEGSKA (reference sequence).

This clonotype was recorded many times. This sequence joins TRBV7-9 and TRBJ2-1, with D perhaps given as TRBD1 or TRBD2 (5 bases each). The germline V gene has CDR1 SEHNR and CDR2 FQNEAQ (reference sequence). V shed 3 bases and J shed 1 base, with 13 bases lying between them. This CDR3 is built from 16 residues. The DNA of the CDR3 is TGTGCCAGCAGCTTGGGAAGGGGCGGGTCCTACAATGAGCAGTTCTTC. It codes for CASSLGRGGSYNEQFF.

This clonotype was seen more than once but under ten times. The V and J genes are TRBV11-2 and TRBJ2-3, with 7 bases identical to TRBD2. The CDR3 sequence is 12 residues long. From germline, CDR1 is SGHAT and CDR2 FQNNGV. V lost 3 bases and J lost 14; bases outside the gene matches: 8. Here the CDR3 DNA reads TGTGCCAGCAGCTTGGTGGCGGGAGATCCGTATTTT. This translates into CASSLVAGDPYF.

On this clonotype itself: Since a much larger clone is just one base distant, this may be a read error. The final CDR3 position lacks the conserved phenylalanine or tryptophan, pointing to a likely read error. The chain links TRBV3-1 to TRBJ1-2; D gene unclear. The CDR3 extends over 15 amino acids. Germline V gives CDR1 LGHDT, CDR2 YNNKEL (reference sequence). V was clipped by 0 bases and J by 2 bases, with 10 bases between them. As DNA, the CDR3 is TGTGCCAGCAGCCAAGACGGGTCAGAGAACTATGGCTACACCTCC. Its translation: CASSQDGSENYGYTS.

The rearrangement joins TRBV28 to TRBJ2-5; D gene unclear. Per germline, CDR1 MDHEN and CDR2 SYDVKM. With 4 bases removed from V and 0 bases from J, the gap between germline ends came to 15 bases. This CDR3 is built from 16 residues. The CDR3, as DNA: TGTGCCAGCAGTTACTTCCTAGGGCACAACCAAGAGACCCAGTACTTC. Translated, it gives CASSYFLGHNQETQYF. Full variable domain (missing parts from reference TRBV28 and TRBJ2-5): DVKVTQSSRYLVKRTGEKVFLECVQDMDHENMFWYRQDPGLGLRLIYFSYDVKMKEKGDIPEGYSVSREKKERFSLILESASTNQTSMYLCASSYFLGHNQETQYFGPGTRLLVL.

There are many counts of this clonotype. The chain joins TRBV12-3 or TRBV12-4 to TRBJ2-5; D not certain. This CDR3 has 13 residues. With 5 bases removed from V and 2 bases from J, the gap between germline ends came to 9 bases. CDR3 nucleotides: TGTGCCAGCAGTGGCGGCATTCAAGAGACCCAGTACTTC. It yields the protein CASSGGIQETQYF.

This clonotype was seen more than once but under ten times. The rearrangement links TRBV5-1 to TRBJ2-7, with D unclear. V lost 2 bases, J lost 0 bases, and 9 bases lay in between. The CDR3 sequence is 14 residues long. Germline CDR1 is SGHRS and CDR2 is YFSETQ. The CDR3 protein is CASSFGSNSYEQYF. The CDR3 DNA sequence: TGCGCCAGCAGCTTCGGCAGCAACTCCTACGAGCAGTACTTC.

In the case of this clonotype: A read error is possible here, since a much larger clone lies one base away. This chain connects TRBV2 to TRBJ1-2; D is unclear. Germline loops: CDR1 SNHLY, CDR2 FYNNEI. CDR3 length: 11 amino acids. The CDR3 bases are TGTGCCAGCAGTGAACACTATGGCCACACCTTC. This gives the protein CASSEHYGHTF.

This clonotype occurred a few times. This chain connects TRBV9 to TRBJ2-2; TRBD1 agrees at 8 bases. CDR3 length: 15 residues. V gave up 3 bases and J gave up 4 bases; unmatched junction bases: 5. Germline V gives CDR1 SGDLS, CDR2 YYNGEE. CDR3 bases: TGTGCCAGCAGCGCACAAACAGGGGGCACCGGGGAGCTGTTTTTT. Residues: CASSAQTGGTGELFF.

The sample holds many counts of this clonotype. This chain connects TRBV18 to TRBJ2-4; D gene unclear. Germline values: CDR1 KGHSH, CDR2 LQKENI. CDR3 length: 17 amino acids. V was trimmed by 4 bases and J by 3 bases, leaving 19 bases between them. CDR3 region: CASSQAGKDVGKNIQYF. For the CDR3, the DNA is TGTGCCAGCTCACAAGCCGGCAAGGATGTCGGCAAAAACATTCAGTACTTC. Based on the CDR3 plus reference TRBV18 and TRBJ2-4, the full variable domain is NAGVMQNPRHLVRRRGQEARLRCSPMKGHSHVYWYRQLPEEGLKFMVYLQKENIIDESGMPKERFSAEFPKEGPSILRIQQVVRGDSAAYFCASSQAGKDVGKNIQYFGAGTRLSVL.

In regard to this clonotype: This may be a read error, as it is one base from a much larger clone. The chain joins TRBV20-1 to TRBJ2-5; D is ambiguous. V was clipped by 6 bases and J by 7 bases, with 18 bases between them. CDR3 length: 13 amino acids. Germline CDR1 is DFQATT and CDR2 is SNEGSKA (reference sequence). CDR3 in amino acids: CSAKDPSVGTQYF. Written as DNA, the CDR3 is TGCAGTGCCAAGGACCCCTCGGTGGGGACCCAGTACTTC.

The chain combines TRBV6-1 with TRBJ1-4, with no clear D. The CDR3 loop spans 15 amino acids. V was shortened by 4 bases and J by 0 bases, with 9 bases between the two germline ends. Looked up from germline, CDR1 is MNHNS and CDR2 is SASEGT. The CDR3 DNA reads TGTGCCAGCAGTGCCGGCTTTGCAACTAATGAAAAACTGTTTTTT. It specifies CASSAGFATNEKLFF.

This clonotype was seen more than once but under ten times. This chain connects TRBV20-1 to TRBJ2-5; TRBD1 matches at 8 bases. The CDR3 spans 14 residues. V was pared by 4 bases and J by 5 bases, with 9 bases of the junction left unmatched. CDR1 DFQATT and CDR2 SNEGSKA come from the germline V gene (reference sequence). The CDR3 sequence is CSANARGRRETQYF. In DNA, the CDR3 is TGCAGTGCTAACGCCAGGGGGCGCAGGGAGACCCAGTACTTC.